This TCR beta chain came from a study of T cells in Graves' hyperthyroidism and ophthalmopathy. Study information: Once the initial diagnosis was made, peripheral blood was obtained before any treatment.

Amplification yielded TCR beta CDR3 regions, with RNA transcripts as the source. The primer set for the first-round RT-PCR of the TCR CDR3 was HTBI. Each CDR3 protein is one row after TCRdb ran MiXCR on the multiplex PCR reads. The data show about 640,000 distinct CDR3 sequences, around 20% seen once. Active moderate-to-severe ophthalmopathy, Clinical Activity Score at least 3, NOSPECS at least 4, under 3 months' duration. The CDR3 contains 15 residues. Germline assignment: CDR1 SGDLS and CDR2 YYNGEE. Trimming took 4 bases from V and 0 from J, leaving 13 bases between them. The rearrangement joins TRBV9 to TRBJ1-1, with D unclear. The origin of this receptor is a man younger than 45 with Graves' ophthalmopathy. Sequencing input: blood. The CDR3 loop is CASSSTKNMNTEAFF. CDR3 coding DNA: TGTGCCAGCAGCAGTACAAAAAACATGAACACTGAAGCTTTCTTT. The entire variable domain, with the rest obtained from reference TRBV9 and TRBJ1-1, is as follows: DSGVTQTPKHLITATGQRVTLRCSPRSGDLSVYWYQQSLDQGLQFLIQYYNGEERAKGNILERFSAQQFPDLHSELNLSSLELGDSALYFCASSSTKNMNTEAFFGQGTRLTVV.